The clone carrying this T cell receptor (beta chain) appeared a few times. Its matching antigen is unknown. This sample was included in a study of T cell repertoires in cytomegalovirus infection. Germline V lookup: CDR1 KGHDR, CDR2 SFDVKD. CDR3 length: 15 amino acids. V lost 4 bases to trimming and J lost 1 base, with 12 bases between them. TCRdb itself ran the reads through MiXCR, one entry per CDR3 protein. The sample gives approximately 1,000,000 distinct CDR3 sequences, roughly 30% of which show up once; over 12% is in the top ten. V and J are TRBV24-1 and TRBJ1-2; no definite D call. The origin of this receptor is a human donor in good health (CMV status not recorded). Some clones in this sample may be carry-over from other donors' samples. This material consisted of cultured CD8+ T cells from PBMCs, taken from culture after CMV antigen stimulation. Here the CDR3 reads CATSDPKWGNYGYTF. The CDR3 nucleotides read TGTGCCACCAGTGACCCGAAGTGGGGTAACTATGGCTACACCTTC.